This T cell receptor beta chain was obtained from a study of response to subunit inactivated influenza vaccine. TCRdb reprocessed the RT-PCR reads with MiXCR, giving one entry per CDR3 protein. The sample shows hundreds of thousands of distinct CDR3 sequences, 9.5% to 15% of them seen only once. This clonotype has a count of ten or more. The specimen comprised non-naive T cells sorted from PBMCs, sampled around 15 days before vaccination. This sequence originates from a man aged 50 to 59 who received an inactivated influenza vaccine.

CDR3 coding DNA: TGTGCCAGCACTACGGACAGCACAGATACGCAGTATTTT. Its protein is CASTTDSTDTQYF. The V and J genes are TRBV12-3 or TRBV12-4 and TRBJ2-3; D is uncertain. Trimming removed 7 bases at V and 0 bases at J, with 8 bases between. The CDR3 is made up of 13 amino acids.